This note documents a single T cell receptor (beta chain) sequence. Its antigen has not been determined. Within one base of it there is no much larger clone, and no base qualities were kept. The germline V gene (reference sequence) sets CDR1 to SGHNT and CDR2 to YYREEE. Trimming takes 4 bases off V and 1 base off J; junction bases not matched to a gene: 3. Counted from cysteine to phenylalanine, this CDR3 has 16 amino acids. Here the CDR3 DNA is all that survives: 48 bases in frame from base 1. Libraries were built with the immunoSEQ multiplex PCR assay. DNA was isolated using Qiagen DNeasy or QIAamp micro DNA kits, and TCRB was sequenced using the Adaptive Biotechnology human TCRB sequencing kit. An Illumina MiSeq was used to sequence the TCRB libraries. The study's processing was this. The kit provider's software was used to analyze TCRB sequence data, and Fisher's exact test was used to test clonotype templates for tumor enrichment. TCRdb limited this immuneACCESS table to in-frame rearrangements with V and J called. A share of clones is missing; checked studies link under half to unresolved V genes, and the rest is unexplained. V, J and clone size derive from that table, while D and trimming were established from the DNA sequence. The sample has hundreds of clones on record, about 92% of them singletons. The ten largest clones take up 45% to 60% of the sample.

This sample is part of a study of CD4 T cells in lung cancer (dated by TCRdb to about 2019). Background for the entire study: To find responses to candidate mutation-encoded neoepitopes, the study screened blood T cells from NSCLC patients and isolated neoantigen-specific CD4+ T-cell clones and TCRs. The frequency of neoantigen-specific clonotypes in tumor resections, non-adjacent lung and cultured T-cell products was tracked by TCRB deep sequencing. The resected patients had lung adenocarcinoma or squamous cell carcinoma, were aged 60 to 69 at blood donation, and mostly were former smokers. Before blood donation, patients had received treatments including platinum chemotherapy, and some received nivolumab or pembrolizumab.

General study outcomes and caveats: Rather than memory responses to the cancer, some blood-derived responses might reflect cross-reactivity or in vitro priming of naive T cells. Nonspecific IFNgamma producers of unknown purity were included among IFNgamma-sorted cells, so expanded lines were found to range from monoclonal to oligoclonal.

PBMCs were stimulated for less than 15 days with mutant 27-mer peptides plus IL21, IL7, IL15 and IL2 and were then restimulated with peptide-pulsed autologous B cells. After restimulation with peptide-pulsed B cells, live IFNgamma-secreting T cells were sorted by cytokine capture on a FACS Aria2. At limiting dilution of approximately 3 or 10 cells per well, the sorted cells were expanded for roughly 12 to 20 days with irradiated allogeneic PBMCs, phytohemagglutinin and IL2. Peripheral blood samples or leukapheresis products were obtained from the patients. The antigen specificity of expanded lines was screened by IFNgamma ELISA against autologous B cells pulsed with mutant peptides.

The receptor chain draws on TRBV5-4 and TRBJ2-7, with 15 bases in between that match TRBD2. Material: a CD4+ T cell line or clone grown in culture. The receptor comes from a woman between 55 and 75 years old with non-small cell lung cancer. Some clones in this sample may be carry-over from other donors' samples. The DNA is TGTGCCAGCAGCACGGGACTAGCGGGAGGTTCCTACGAGCAGTACTTC. Its product reads: CASSTGLAGGSYEQYF.